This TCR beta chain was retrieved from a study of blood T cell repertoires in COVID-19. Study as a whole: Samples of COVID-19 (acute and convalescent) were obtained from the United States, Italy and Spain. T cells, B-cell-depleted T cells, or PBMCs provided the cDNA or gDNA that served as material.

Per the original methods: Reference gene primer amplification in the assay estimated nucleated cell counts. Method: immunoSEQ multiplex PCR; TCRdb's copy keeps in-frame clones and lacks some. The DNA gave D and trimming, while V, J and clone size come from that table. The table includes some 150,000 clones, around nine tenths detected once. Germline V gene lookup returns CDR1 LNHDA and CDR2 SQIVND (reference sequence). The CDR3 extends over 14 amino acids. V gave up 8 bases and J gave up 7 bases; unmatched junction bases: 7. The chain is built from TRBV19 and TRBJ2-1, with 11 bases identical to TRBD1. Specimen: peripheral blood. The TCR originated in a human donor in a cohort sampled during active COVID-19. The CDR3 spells CASSSRDRGNEQFF. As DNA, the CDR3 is TGTGCCAGTTCAAGCCGGGACAGGGGGAATGAGCAGTTCTTC.